This entry describes one TCR beta chain. These data come from a study of blood T cells in healthy people across ages. V trimming: 3 bases; J trimming: 5 bases; junction bases outside the gene matches: 11. Germline CDR1 and CDR2: DFQATT and SNEGSKA (reference sequence). The CDR3 contains 15 residues. Next came a second PCR, run for roughly 6 to 11 cycles, which used a sample-barcoded 5' primer along with a J-beta primer mix. TCRdb recomputed calls from the 5' RACE reads with MiXCR, one row per CDR3 protein. The sample lists nearly 800,000 distinct CDR3 sequences, approximately 53% occurring once. The chain uses TRBV20-1 and TRBJ2-5, with 8 bases identical to TRBD2. The sequencing sample was made of blood. The source is a man aged 35-49 years in good health. The CDR3 region is CSASGLAGLDETQYF. The CDR3 DNA follows: TGCAGTGCTAGCGGGTTAGCGGGACTCGATGAGACCCAGTACTTC.